The sequence of this TCR beta chain was determined in a study of radiation and T cells in renal cell carcinoma. Whole-study findings and limits: Compared with controls, irradiated tumors showed greater TCR clonality. Only small tumor regions of roughly 0.96 g were sampled. Dominant CDR3 motifs occupied more repertoire in irradiated than control tumors.

Per the germline V gene, CDR1 is SGHVT and CDR2 is SQSDAQ. The CDR3 length is 11 residues. With 3 bases removed from V and 11 bases from J, the gap between germline ends came to 11 bases. Only in-frame clones appear in the TCRdb table, and some are missing; sequencing was by immunoSEQ multiplex PCR. This table has more than 8,000 clones, less than 80% appearing once. Points on this clone: Its antigen remains unidentified.

Sample treatment: treatment-naive control, cytoreductive nephrectomy. Control samples are tumors resected by cytoreductive nephrectomy without prior radiation. The specimen was tumor tissue, collected from a patient whose treatment was nephrectomy without radiotherapy. This chain links TRBV7-4 with TRBJ2-7, with a tentative D call TRBD1 (5 bases). This receptor was obtained from a man between 60 and 75 years old with renal cell carcinoma. In DNA form, the CDR3 reads TGTGCCAGCAGCTTGGACATCTGGAAGTACTTC. The encoded protein is CASSLDIWKYF.